This TCR beta chain was identified in a study of blood T cell repertoires in COVID-19. Across the study: In each case, the material was cDNA or gDNA derived from T cells, B-cell-depleted T cells, or PBMCs.

The data were produced by immunoSEQ multiplex PCR, yet TCRdb's version contains in-frame clones alone and is incomplete. The table includes approximately 350,000 clones, 80% to 90% detected once. CDR1 SNHLY and CDR2 FYNNEI come from the germline V gene. With 6 bases clipped from V and 7 bases from J, the junction kept 4 bases outside the gene matches. The CDR3 is made up of 14 amino acids. Everyone who took part was about 18 to 90 years old, and they came from 24 US areas. Sequences were obtained from PBMCs or T cells enriched from blood (not recorded which). The receptor was isolated from a man between 18 and 35 years old who had recovered from COVID-19. The chain carries TRBV2 and TRBJ1-6; 9 nucleotides agree with TRBD1. This CDR3 is CASRGTGMNSPLHF. The CDR3 nucleotides read TGTGCCAGCAGGGGGACAGGGATGAATTCACCCCTCCACTTT.